One sample yielded the 17 T cell receptor beta chains listed below, sequenced in a study of blood T cell repertoires in COVID-19. The method was immunoSEQ multiplex PCR; TCRdb's version includes in-frame clones alone and lacks a portion of them. The table lists roughly 150,000 clones, roughly 86% of them singletons. Sequenced material: peripheral blood. Every receptor here comes from a woman of 80 years or more with COVID-19, enrolled during active disease.

The CDR3 DNA follows: TGTGCCAGCAGTTTCTGGCCCTTATATGGCTACACCTTC. Its protein product is CASSFWPLYGYTF. This chain joins TRBV28 and TRBJ1-2; D gene uncertain. Germline V lookup: CDR1 MDHEN, CDR2 SYDVKM. CDR3 size: 13 residues. Trimming left V 3 bases short and J 5 bases short, with 10 bases between.

CDR3 sequence: CASTLSSVNTEAFF. CDR3 in DNA: TGTGCCAGCACCCTATCTTCGGTGAACACTGAAGCTTTCTTT. The V gene is TRBV3-1 (or the pseudogene TRBV3-2), the J gene TRBJ1-1, with D unclear. V lost 7 bases and J 0 bases, leaving 12 bases between the germline ends. The CDR3 has 14 amino acids. The germline V gene encodes CDR1 LGHDT and CDR2 YNNKEL (reference sequence).

This chain joins TRBV5-1 and TRBJ2-7; 8 positions agree with TRBD1. The CDR3 loop spans 18 amino acids. With V trimmed by 0 bases and J by 1 base, 12 bases remained unmatched. Per the germline V gene, CDR1 is SGHRS and CDR2 is YFSETQ. This CDR3 reads CASSLDPQGAHVSYEQYF. DNA for the CDR3: TGCGCCAGCAGCTTGGACCCTCAGGGGGCGCATGTTTCCTACGAGCAGTACTTC.

The chain is built from TRBV25-1 and TRBJ2-1, with TRBD2 matching over 15 bases. The V and J ends lost 3 bases and 9 bases, in that order; junction bases with no gene match: 9. CDR3 size: 17 residues. Germline-derived CDR1 and CDR2 are MGHDK and SYGVNS. The CDR3 protein is CASSEHDGLAGGAEQFF. The CDR3 DNA is TGTGCCAGCAGTGAGCATGATGGACTAGCGGGAGGGGCTGAGCAGTTCTTC. The full variable domain, completed using reference TRBV25-1 and TRBJ2-1, is EADIYQTPRYLVIGTGKKITLECSQTMGHDKMYWYQQDPGMELHLIHYSYGVNSTEKGDLSSESTVSRIRTEHFPLTLESARPSHTSQYLCASSEHDGLAGGAEQFFGPGTRLTVL.

The rearrangement joins TRBV28 to TRBJ2-7; 11 bases align to TRBD2. V was pared by 7 bases and J by 2 bases, with 10 bases of the junction left unmatched. CDR1 is MDHEN and CDR2 is SYDVKM in the germline V gene. This CDR3 contains 16 residues. CDR3 sequence reads: CASIRAGLAATYEQYF. Here the CDR3 DNA reads TGTGCCAGCATTAGAGCGGGACTAGCGGCCACCTACGAGCAGTACTTC. Drawing the rest from reference TRBV28 and TRBJ2-7, the complete variable domain is DVKVTQSSRYLVKRTGEKVFLECVQDMDHENMFWYRQDPGLGLRLIYFSYDVKMKEKGDIPEGYSVSREKKERFSLILESASTNQTSMYLCASIRAGLAATYEQYFGPGTRLTVT.

V gene TRBV27 combines with J gene TRBJ2-1; 11 bases agree with TRBD1. V was pared by 3 bases and J by 2 bases, with 3 bases of the junction left unmatched. This CDR3 comprises 16 residues. The germline V gene has CDR1 MNHEY and CDR2 SMNVEV (reference sequence). The CDR3 sequence: CASSFRGQGAYNEQFF. The CDR3 coding sequence is TGTGCCAGCAGTTTTCGGGGACAGGGGGCCTACAATGAGCAGTTCTTC.

V usage is TRBV20-1 and J usage is TRBJ1-3; unclear D gene. Germline V gene lookup returns CDR1 DFQATT and CDR2 SNEGSKA (reference sequence). V lost 7 bases and J 4 bases, leaving 8 bases between the germline ends. The CDR3 loop spans 11 amino acids. CDR3 sequence: CSGLHGNTIYF. As DNA, the CDR3 is TGCAGTGGGCTCCACGGAAACACCATATATTTT.

The chain joins TRBV12-3 or TRBV12-4 to TRBJ2-7; D remains ambiguous. This CDR3 is 13 amino acids long. Deletions cut 5 bases from V and 4 bases from J, with 12 bases between. The DNA of the CDR3 is TGTGCCAGCAGTCCCTCCTATCGGTACGAGCAGTACTTC. It translates to CASSPSYRYEQYF.

The chain couples TRBV5-6 to TRBJ2-2; tentatively, D is TRBD2 (5 bases). Trimming left V 0 bases short and J 7 bases short, with 7 bases between. This CDR3 region has 13 residues. Germline V gives CDR1 SGHDT, CDR2 YYEEEE. The CDR3 DNA reads TGTGCCAGCAGCTTGGCTCGGGGCGGGGAGCTGTTTTTT. Amino acids: CASSLARGGELFF.

The CDR3 sequence is CASSVRQNRGTQYF. The CDR3 coding sequence is TGTGCCAGCAGCGTGCGGCAGAACCGAGGGACCCAGTACTTC. This sequence joins TRBV9 and TRBJ2-5; D uncertain. CDR1 is SGDLS, CDR2 YYNGEE, per germline. The CDR3 extends over 14 amino acids. Trimming removed 2 bases from V and 7 bases from J, with 15 bases in between.

J is TRBJ2-1 and V is TRBV3-1 (or the pseudogene TRBV3-2); maybe TRBD2 (6 bases). From germline, CDR1 is LGHDT and CDR2 YNNKEL (reference sequence). Trimming took off 4 bases at V and 5 bases at J, with 18 bases between the two ends. CDR3 length equals 16 residues. The CDR3 nucleotides read TGTGCCAGCAGCCCCAATACGGGGGTGTGGGACAATGAGCAGTTCTTC. This translates into CASSPNTGVWDNEQFF.

This clone has just one count. The rearrangement uses TRBV5-1 and TRBJ1-1, with 9 bases fitting TRBD1. Germline CDR1 SGHRS, CDR2 YFSETQ. This CDR3 has 14 amino acids. V shed 5 bases, J shed 4 bases, and the junction held 6 bases outside the gene matches. CDR3 sequence reads: CASRGQGSSTEAFF. CDR3 in DNA: TGCGCCAGCAGGGGACAGGGATCATCCACTGAAGCTTTCTTT.

This clone was seen just once. The chain uses TRBV7-2 and TRBJ2-7; D is ambiguous. Germline V gene sequence: CDR1 SGHTA, CDR2 FQGNSA. Deletions cut 1 base from V and 0 bases from J, with 7 bases between. This CDR3 contains 14 residues. CDR3 nucleotides: TGTGCCAGCAGCTTAGTGTATTCCTCCTACGAGCAGTACTTC. Translating gives CASSLVYSSYEQYF.

CDR3: CASSREQGSSGNTIYF. DNA for the CDR3: TGTGCCAGCAGCCGGGAACAGGGGAGCTCTGGAAACACCATATATTTT. The V gene is TRBV6-6, the J gene TRBJ1-3; 7 nucleotides match TRBD1. The germline V gene encodes CDR1 MNHNY and CDR2 SVGAGI (reference sequence). J was trimmed by 0 bases and V by 6 bases; bases with no gene match: 8. The CDR3 is made up of 16 amino acids.

The chain links TRBV18 to TRBJ2-2, with a possible D match to TRBD1 (6 bases). This CDR3 has 16 residues. V was cut by 6 bases and J by 0 bases, with 14 bases left in between. Germline V gene data show CDR1 as KGHSH and CDR2 as LQKENI. CDR3 loop: CASSRLDSTNTGELFF. As DNA, the CDR3 is TGTGCCAGCTCCCGCCTGGACAGTACGAACACCGGGGAGCTGTTTTTT.

The sample holds one count of this clone. J is TRBJ2-7 and V is TRBV28, with D maybe TRBD1 (7 bases). The CDR3 covers 15 residues. Germline assignment: CDR1 MDHEN and CDR2 SYDVKM. Trimming took off 7 bases at V and 1 base at J, with 17 bases between the two ends. The CDR3 here is CASTSGAGGSYEQYF. CDR3 nucleotides: TGTGCCAGCACATCTGGGGCAGGGGGGTCCTACGAGCAGTACTTC.

The rearrangement uses TRBV5-5 and TRBJ2-3; D is unclear. The V and J ends lost 1 base and 2 bases respectively, with 17 bases between them. The CDR3 is 17 amino acids. CDR1 is SGHKS, CDR2 YYEKEE, per germline (reference sequence). This CDR3 is CASSLSLQRIITDTQYF. The CDR3 coding sequence is TGTGCCAGCAGCTTGTCCCTTCAGCGCATAATCACAGATACGCAGTATTTT. The full variable domain, with the rest looked up from reference TRBV5-5 and TRBJ2-3, is DAGVTQSPTHLIKTRGQQVTLRCSPISGHKSVSWYQQVLGQGPQFIFQYYEKEERGRGNFPDRFSARQFPNYSSELNVNALLLGDSALYLCASSLSLQRIITDTQYFGPGTRLTVL.